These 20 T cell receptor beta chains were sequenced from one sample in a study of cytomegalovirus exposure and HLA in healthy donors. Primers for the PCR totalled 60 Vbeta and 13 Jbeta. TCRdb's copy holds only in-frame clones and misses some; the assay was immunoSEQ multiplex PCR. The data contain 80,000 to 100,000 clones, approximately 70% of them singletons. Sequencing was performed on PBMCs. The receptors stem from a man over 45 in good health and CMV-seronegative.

CDR3 bases: TGTGCCAGCAGTGAGGGAAGCAAGGGGCCCTGGGGGGAGCTGTTTTTT. Encoded protein: CASSEGSKGPWGELFF. The rearrangement uses TRBV2 and TRBJ2-2; D is perhaps TRBD1 (5 bases). V was clipped by 3 bases and J by 8 bases, with 19 bases between them. There are 16 residues in the CDR3. Germline lookup yields CDR1 SNHLY and CDR2 FYNNEI.

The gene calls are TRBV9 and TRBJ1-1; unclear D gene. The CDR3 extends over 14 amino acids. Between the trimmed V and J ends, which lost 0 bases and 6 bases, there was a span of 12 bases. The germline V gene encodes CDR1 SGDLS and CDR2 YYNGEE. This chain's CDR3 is CASSVESARSEAFF. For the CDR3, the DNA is TGTGCCAGCAGCGTAGAATCTGCGAGGTCTGAAGCTTTCTTT. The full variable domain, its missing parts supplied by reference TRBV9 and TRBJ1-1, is DSGVTQTPKHLITATGQRVTLRCSPRSGDLSVYWYQQSLDQGLQFLIQYYNGEERAKGNILERFSAQQFPDLHSELNLSSLELGDSALYFCASSVESARSEAFFGQGTRLTVV.

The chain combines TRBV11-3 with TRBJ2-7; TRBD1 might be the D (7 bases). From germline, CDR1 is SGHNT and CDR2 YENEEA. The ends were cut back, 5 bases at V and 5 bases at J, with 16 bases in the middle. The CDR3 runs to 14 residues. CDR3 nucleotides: TGTGCCAGCAGCCGAGGGGGGACAGCTCACGAGCAGTACTTC. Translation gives CASSRGGTAHEQYF.

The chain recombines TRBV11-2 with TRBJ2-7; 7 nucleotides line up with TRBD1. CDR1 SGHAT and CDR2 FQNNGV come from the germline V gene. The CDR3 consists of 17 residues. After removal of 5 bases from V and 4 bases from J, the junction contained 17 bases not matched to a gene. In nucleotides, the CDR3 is TGTGCCAGCAGCCCTAGACCGCCCGGGACAGAATTATACGAGCAGTACTTC. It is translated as CASSPRPPGTELYEQYF.

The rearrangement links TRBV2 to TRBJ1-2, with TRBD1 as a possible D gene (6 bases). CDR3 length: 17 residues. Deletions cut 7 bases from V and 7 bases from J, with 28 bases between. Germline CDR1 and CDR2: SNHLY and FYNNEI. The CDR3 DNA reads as TGTGCCAGCATCGCAGACCGAACGGGGGGCGGACGGGGTGGCTACACCTTC. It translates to CASIADRTGGGRGGYTF.

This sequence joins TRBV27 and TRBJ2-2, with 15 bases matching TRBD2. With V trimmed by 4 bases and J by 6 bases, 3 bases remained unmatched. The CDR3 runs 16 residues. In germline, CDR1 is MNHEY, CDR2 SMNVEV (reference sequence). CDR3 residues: CASSYGTSGGSGELFF. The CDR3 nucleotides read TGTGCCAGCAGTTATGGGACTAGCGGGGGGTCCGGGGAGCTGTTTTTT.

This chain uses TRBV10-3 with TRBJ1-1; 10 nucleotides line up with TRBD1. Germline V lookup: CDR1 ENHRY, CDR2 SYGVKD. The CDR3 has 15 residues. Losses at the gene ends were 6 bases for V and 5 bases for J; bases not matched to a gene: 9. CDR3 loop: CAIRGTGTGVTEAFF. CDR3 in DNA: TGTGCCATCAGGGGTACCGGGACAGGGGTGACTGAAGCTTTCTTT.

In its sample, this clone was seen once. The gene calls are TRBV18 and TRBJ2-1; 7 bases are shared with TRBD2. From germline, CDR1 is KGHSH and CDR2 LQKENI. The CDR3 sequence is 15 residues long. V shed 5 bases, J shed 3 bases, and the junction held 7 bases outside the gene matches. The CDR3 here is CASSAGTTDYNEQFF. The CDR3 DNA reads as TGTGCCAGCTCAGCCGGGACTACCGACTACAATGAGCAGTTCTTC.

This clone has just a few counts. The CDR3 DNA sequence: TGCGCCAGCAGCCAAGAAGGGCTAGCGGGACAAGAGACCCAGTACTTC. Amino acid sequence: CASSQEGLAGQETQYF. The chain uses TRBV4-1 and TRBJ2-5; 9 bases map to TRBD2. The length of the CDR3 is 16 residues. The V segment lost 0 bases and the J segment 2 bases; nucleotides outside the gene matches: 4. Germline values: CDR1 MGHRA, CDR2 YSYEKL.

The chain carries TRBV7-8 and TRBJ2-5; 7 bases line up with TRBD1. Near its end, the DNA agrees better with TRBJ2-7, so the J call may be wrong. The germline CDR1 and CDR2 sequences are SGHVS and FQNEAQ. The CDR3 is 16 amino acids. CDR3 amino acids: CASSAPGQRFSYEQYF. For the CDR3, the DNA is TGTGCCAGCAGCGCACCGGGACAGCGGTTCTCCTACGAGCAGTACTTC.

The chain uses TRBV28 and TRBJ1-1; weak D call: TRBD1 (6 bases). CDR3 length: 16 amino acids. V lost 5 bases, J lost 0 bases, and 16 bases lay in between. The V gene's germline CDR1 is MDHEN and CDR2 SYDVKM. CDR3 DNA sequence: TGTGCCAGCAGTCCACGACCTACAGGGATGAACACTGAAGCTTTCTTT. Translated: CASSPRPTGMNTEAFF.

The CDR3, as DNA: TGTGCCAGCAGCGTAGTTGGGGTCGGTAGCGGAGCAGATACGCAGTATTTT. Protein: CASSVVGVGSGADTQYF. The chain recombines TRBV9 with TRBJ2-3; D is perhaps TRBD2 (6 bases). The CDR3 loop spans 17 amino acids. The V end lost 0 bases, the J end lost 4 bases, and 18 bases lay between the germline ends. Germline values: CDR1 SGDLS, CDR2 YYNGEE.

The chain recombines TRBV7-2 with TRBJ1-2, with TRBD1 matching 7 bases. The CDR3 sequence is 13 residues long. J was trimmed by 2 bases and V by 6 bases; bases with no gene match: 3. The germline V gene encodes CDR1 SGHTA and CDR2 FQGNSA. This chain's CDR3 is CASRKDRNYGYTF. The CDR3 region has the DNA TGTGCCAGCAGAAAGGACAGGAACTATGGCTACACCTTC.

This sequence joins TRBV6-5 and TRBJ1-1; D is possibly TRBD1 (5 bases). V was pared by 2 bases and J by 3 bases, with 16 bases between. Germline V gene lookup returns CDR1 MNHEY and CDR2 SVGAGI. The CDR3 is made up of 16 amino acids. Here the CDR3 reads CASSYKRGSVDTEAFF. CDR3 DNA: TGTGCCAGCAGTTACAAGCGGGGGTCGGTAGACACTGAAGCTTTCTTT.

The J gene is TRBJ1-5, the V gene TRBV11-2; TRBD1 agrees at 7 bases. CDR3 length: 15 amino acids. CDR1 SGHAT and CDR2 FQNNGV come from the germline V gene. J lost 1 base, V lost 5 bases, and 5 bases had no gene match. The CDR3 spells CASSQRTGSNQPQHF. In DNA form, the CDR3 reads TGTGCCAGCAGCCAAAGGACAGGCAGCAATCAGCCCCAGCATTTT.

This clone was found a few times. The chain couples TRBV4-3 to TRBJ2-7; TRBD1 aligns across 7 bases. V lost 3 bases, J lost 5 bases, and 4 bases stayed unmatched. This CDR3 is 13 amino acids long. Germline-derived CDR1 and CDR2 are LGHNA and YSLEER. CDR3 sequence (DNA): TGCGCCAGCAGCCATGACCAGGGGGACGAGCAGTACTTC. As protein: CASSHDQGDEQYF.

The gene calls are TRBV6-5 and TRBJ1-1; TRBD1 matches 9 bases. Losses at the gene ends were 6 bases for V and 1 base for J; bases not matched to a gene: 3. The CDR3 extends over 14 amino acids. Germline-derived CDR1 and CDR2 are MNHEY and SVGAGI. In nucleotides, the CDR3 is TGTGCCAGCAGCTCGGGACAGGGGAACACTGAAGCTTTCTTT. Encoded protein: CASSSGQGNTEAFF.

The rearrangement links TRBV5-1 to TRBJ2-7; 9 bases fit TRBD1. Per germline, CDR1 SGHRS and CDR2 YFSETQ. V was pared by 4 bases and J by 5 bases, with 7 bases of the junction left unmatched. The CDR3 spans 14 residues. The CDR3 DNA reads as TGCGCCAGCAGCGTGGGACAGGGTGTTGACGAGCAGTACTTC. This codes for CASSVGQGVDEQYF. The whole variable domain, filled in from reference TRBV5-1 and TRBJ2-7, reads KAGVTQTPRYLIKTRGQQVTLSCSPISGHRSVSWYQQTPGQGLQFLFEYFSETQRNKGNFPGRFSGRQFSNSRSEMNVSTLELGDSALYLCASSVGQGVDEQYFGPGTRLTVT.

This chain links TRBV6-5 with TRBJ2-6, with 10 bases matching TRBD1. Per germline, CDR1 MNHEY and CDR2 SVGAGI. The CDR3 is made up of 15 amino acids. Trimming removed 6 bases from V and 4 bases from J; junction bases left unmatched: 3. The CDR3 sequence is CASRRQGAGANVLTF. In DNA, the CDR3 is TGTGCCAGCAGGAGACAGGGGGCCGGGGCCAACGTCCTGACTTTC.

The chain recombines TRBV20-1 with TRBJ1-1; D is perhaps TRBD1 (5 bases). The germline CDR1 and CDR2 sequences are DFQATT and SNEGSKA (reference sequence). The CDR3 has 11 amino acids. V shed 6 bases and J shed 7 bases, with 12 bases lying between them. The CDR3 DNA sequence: TGCAGTGCCCAGGGTCAACATGAAGCTTTCTTT. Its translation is CSAQGQHEAFF.